This TCR beta chain stems from a study of blood T cell repertoires in COVID-19. The wider study: Acute and convalescent COVID-19 samples came from the United States, Italy and Spain. PBMCs, B-cell-depleted T cells, or T cells were the source of the cDNA or gDNA that made up the material.

A single count supports this clone. Per the germline V gene, CDR1 is ENHRY and CDR2 is SYGVKD. Trimming took 6 bases from V and 5 from J, leaving 18 bases between them. The CDR3 loop spans 15 amino acids. Methods used by the authors: Estimated nucleated cell counts came from reference gene primer amplification. The table came from immunoSEQ multiplex PCR; TCRdb's copy has only in-frame clones and leaves some out. The D gene and trimming were derived from the DNA, and the V and J assignments and clone size from that table. The table has roughly 61,000 clones, approximately 92% seen once; the top ten hold about 15%.

This chain joins TRBV10-3 and TRBJ2-3, with D maybe TRBD2 (5 bases). The sequenced sample consisted of peripheral blood. This clonotype originated in a man of 80 years or more with acute or convalescent COVID-19. CDR3: CAISYDSGGGDTQYF. The DNA of the CDR3 is TGTGCCATCAGCTATGACTCAGGAGGAGGAGATACGCAGTATTTT.